These T cell receptor beta chains were read from a single sample in a study of somatic mutations in cytotoxic T cells in rheumatoid arthritis. The assay was immunoSEQ multiplex PCR, and TCRdb's table has in-frame clones only and misses some. The table shows approximately 13,000 clones, with 65% to 85% occurring only once. The sample taken for sequencing was CD8+ T cells sorted from blood. Receptors were obtained from an adult with rheumatoid arthritis. The CDR3 runs from the conserved cysteine through the conserved F or W. The D gene is left open where the match is weak. Not all rows give a size; the values are once, few, many and, for expanded clones, a class.

TGTGCCAGCAGCGTAGCGACTCTAGGGGGCCATGAGCAGTTCTTC,CASSVATLGGHEQFF,NA,TRBJ2-1,TRBV9,TRBD1
TGTGCCAGCAGTTTAAGCCCTAGCCAGACCTCCTACAATGAGCAGTTCTTC,CASSLSPSQTSYNEQFF,NA,TRBJ2-1,TRBV28,NA
TGCGCCAGCAGTCCCCGTAGCGGGAGGGATTACAATGAGCAGTTCTTC,CASSPRSGRDYNEQFF,NA,TRBJ2-1,TRBV10-1,TRBD2
TGTGCCAGCAGTCTAACGACAGATTATGGCTACACCTTC,CASSLTTDYGYTF,NA,TRBJ1-2,TRBV6-1,NA
TGTGCCAGCAGCTTGTCCCCACAGGATAGCTATGGCTACACCTTC,CASSLSPQDSYGYTF,few,TRBJ1-2,TRBV5-4,NA
TGTGCCAGCAGCAAAGGGGGCGGGACGAAGTTCTTC,CASSKGGGTKFF,NA,TRBJ2-1,TRBV21-1,NA
TGTGCCAGTAGCGAAGGGGGCGGCAATCAGCCCCAGCATTTT,CASSEGGGNQPQHF,NA,TRBJ1-5,TRBV19,TRBD1
TGTGCCAGCAGTTCCTTATTACCCTATGGGGAGCAGTACTTC,CASSSLLPYGEQYF,once,TRBJ2-7,TRBV27,NA
TGTGCCAGCAGCTTAACCAGGGAGGCTAACTATGGCTACACCTTC,CASSLTREANYGYTF,NA,TRBJ1-2,TRBV13,NA
TGTGCCAGCAGCGCTGACACAGGATGGGCCGGGGAGCTGTTTTTT,CASSADTGWAGELFF,NA,TRBJ2-2,TRBV9,NA
TGTGCCAGCAGCGAGAGGGGAGGACGGTCTGAAGCTTTCTTT,CASSERGGRSEAFF,NA,TRBJ1-1,TRBV9,NA
TGTGCCAGCAGCTTCCTTGTCGGACTAGCGGGTACCGACAATGAGCAGTTCTTC,CASSFLVGLAGTDNEQFF,NA,TRBJ2-1,TRBV28,TRBD2
TGTGCCAGCAGCGTAGGCGGGAGAGTTTACGAGCAGTACTTC,CASSVGGRVYEQYF,NA,TRBJ2-7,TRBV9,TRBD2
TGTGCCAGCAGTGACAGTGGGAAAGGGTCCTACAATGAGCAGTTCTTC,CASSDSGKGSYNEQFF,NA,TRBJ2-1,TRBV6-4,NA
TGCGCCAGCAGCCAAAGCCTAATCCCGAACACTGAAGCTTTCTTT,CASSQSLIPNTEAFF,NA,TRBJ1-1,TRBV4-1,NA
TGCGCCAGCAGCCAACCCTATCTTAACAGGGGGGATGAGCAGTTCTTC,CASSQPYLNRGDEQFF,NA,TRBJ2-1,TRBV4-1,TRBD1
TGCAGCGCCCAGCGGGAGACCTCGTACAATGAGCAGTTCTTC,CSAQRETSYNEQFF,NA,TRBJ2-1,TRBV29-1,TRBD2
TGTGCCAGCAGCCCCCCAACAAGCGGGAGTGAAGGAGAGACCCAGTACTTC,CASSPPTSGSEGETQYF,NA,TRBJ2-5,TRBV7-9,TRBD2
TGTGCCAGCAGTTCTGGGGGGGGGCTTAATAATAGGCCCCAGCATTTT,CASSSGGGLNNRPQHF,NA,TRBJ1-5,TRBV28,NA
TGTGCCAGCAGCTCGGTGGAATCTATGAACACTGAAGCTTTCTTT,CASSSVESMNTEAFF,once,TRBJ1-1,TRBV5-4,NA
TGCGCCAGCGCCCCCACCGGGCCCATCCAAGAAGCTTTCTTT,CASAPTGPIQEAFF,once,TRBJ1-1,TRBV5-1,NA
TGTGCCTGGATAGGTAAAGGAACTAACCTTGGGGGAGAGACCCAGTACTTC,CAWIGKGTNLGGETQYF,NA,TRBJ2-5,TRBV30,NA
TGCGCCAGCAGGGGACAAGGGAACACTGAAGCTTTCTTT,CASRGQGNTEAFF,NA,TRBJ1-1,TRBV10-2,NA
TGTGCCAGCAGCTCCGCGGTGGGATCCTACAATGAGCAGTTCTTC,CASSSAVGSYNEQFF,NA,TRBJ2-1,TRBV7-8,NA
TGTGCCACCAGCAGGCCGGGACAGTTCTACGAGCAGTACTTC,CATSRPGQFYEQYF,NA,TRBJ2-7,TRBV15,TRBD1
TGTGCCAGCAGCAATTTACCCGATACGCAGTATTTT,CASSNLPDTQYF,NA,TRBJ2-3,TRBV11-2,NA
TGTGCCAGCAGTTCCTGGGACAGAAACACTGAAGCTTTCTTT,CASSSWDRNTEAFF,few,TRBJ1-1,TRBV27,TRBD1
TGTGCCACCCAAAACGTTCGCGACTATGGCTACACCTTC,CATQNVRDYGYTF,NA,TRBJ1-2,TRBV2,NA
TGTGCCACCAGTAGACTAGCGGGAGAGGAGCAGTTCTTC,CATSRLAGEEQFF,NA,TRBJ2-1,TRBV15,TRBD2
TGTGCCAGCAGTTACGGGTCAAATGAAGCTTTCTTT,CASSYGSNEAFF,NA,TRBJ1-1,TRBV6-6,NA
TGTGCCAGCAGCTTAGAACCAGGGAGTTCCTACGAGCAGTACTTC,CASSLEPGSSYEQYF,NA,TRBJ2-7,TRBV11-2,NA
TGTGCCAGCAGTTACTCCCACATGGGGGCCCACGAGCAGTACTTC,CASSYSHMGAHEQYF,NA,TRBJ2-7,TRBV6-5,NA
TGTGCCACCAGCAGAGATTGGGACAGGGGGCTGTACGAGCAGTACTTC,CATSRDWDRGLYEQYF,NA,TRBJ2-7,TRBV15,TRBD1
TGTGCCACCAGCAGAGCAAGAGAAGGCACAGATACGCAGTATTTT,CATSRAREGTDTQYF,few,TRBJ2-3,TRBV15,NA
TGTGCCAGCAGTGATCCTATTTGGACAGGCGGTCCCTACGAGCAGTACTTC,CASSDPIWTGGPYEQYF,NA,TRBJ2-7,TRBV6-1,TRBD1
TGTGCCAGCAGTTTTGTTGGGAATGAGCAGTTCTTC,CASSFVGNEQFF,NA,TRBJ2-1,TRBV28,NA
TGTGCCAGCAGGTTAGCGGGACTCACAGATACGCAGTATTTT,CASRLAGLTDTQYF,NA,TRBJ2-3,TRBV27,TRBD2
TGTGCCACCAGGACAGCCTCCTACGAGCAGTACTTC,CATRTASYEQYF,few,TRBJ2-7,TRBV27,NA
TGTGCCAGCAGCTTAAGTGCGGGAGGCTCCTACAATGAGCAGTTCTTC,CASSLSAGGSYNEQFF,NA,TRBJ2-1,TRBV7-6,TRBD2
TGTGCCACCAGCAGAGTGGTGGGTCAGCAGTATTTT,CATSRVVGQQYF,once,TRBJ2-3,TRBV15,NA
TGTGCCAGCAGACAGGGGCTAGCCAAAAACATTCAGTACTTC,CASRQGLAKNIQYF,NA,TRBJ2-4,TRBV2,TRBD1
TGTGCCAGCAGCGTCAGCGGGAGTAACGACGAGCAGTACTTC,CASSVSGSNDEQYF,NA,TRBJ2-7,TRBV9,TRBD2
TGTGCCAGCAGTTCTACGGTTCGGGACATTCAGTACTTC,CASSSTVRDIQYF,medium-sized,TRBJ2-4,TRBV6-5,NA
TGTGCCAGCAGTGTAAGCTTGAACACTGAAGCTTTCTTT,CASSVSLNTEAFF,NA,TRBJ1-1,TRBV6-5,NA
TGCGCCAGCAGCTTGGACAGGGGGCAAACCGGGGAGCTGTTTTTT,CASSLDRGQTGELFF,NA,TRBJ2-2,TRBV5-1,TRBD1
TGTGCCACCGCAGGATCTAACTATGGCTACACCTTC,CATAGSNYGYTF,NA,TRBJ1-2,TRBV28,NA
TGTGCCAGCAGCTTAACCCCGGGACAGGGGCAAGAGACCCAGTACTTC,CASSLTPGQGQETQYF,NA,TRBJ2-5,TRBV11-2,TRBD1
TGTGCCAGCAGCTTGGGGGGGACAGGGGGCCGCAATGAGCAGTTCTTC,CASSLGGTGGRNEQFF,once,TRBJ2-1,TRBV5-6,TRBD1
TGTGCCAGCAGCTTAGGGGCCCTCCCGGGTGAGCAGTTCTTC,CASSLGALPGEQFF,NA,TRBJ2-1,TRBV7-9,NA
TGTGCCAGCAGCTTTCGAAGCGGGAGAGAGATCCCCTACGAGCAGTACTTC,CASSFRSGREIPYEQYF,NA,TRBJ2-7,TRBV7-2,TRBD2
TGTGCCAGCAGCTTAGGGTCAGGAGGGTACGAGCAGTACTTC,CASSLGSGGYEQYF,NA,TRBJ2-7,TRBV11-2,NA
TGTGCCAGCAGGGGACAGGGTGCGAGCGATGGCTACACCTTC,CASRGQGASDGYTF,few,TRBJ1-2,TRBV6-4,TRBD1